This T cell receptor beta chain was recorded in a study of blood T cell repertoires in COVID-19. Overall study context: Samples representing acute and convalescent COVID-19 were sourced from the United States, Italy and Spain. T cells, B-cell-depleted T cells, or PBMCs supplied cDNA or gDNA.

Original handling: For nucleated cells, counts were estimated from reference gene primer amplification. Assay used: immunoSEQ multiplex PCR; TCRdb lists only in-frame clones, some missing. For V, J and clone size, that table is used; D and trimming come from the DNA. The sample lists approximately 250,000 clones; about 83% were seen once. Germline lookup yields CDR1 SQVTM and CDR2 ANQGSEA. CDR3 length: 13 amino acids. V shed 7 bases and J shed 9 bases, with 19 bases lying between them. The TCR was taken from a human donor in a cohort sampled during active COVID-19. The rearrangement uses TRBV29-1 and TRBJ2-1; tentative D call: TRBD2 (5 bases). The source material was peripheral blood. DNA for the CDR3: TGCAGCGGCCTTTGGGGAGATTATTCTGAGCAGTTCTTC. It codes for CSGLWGDYSEQFF.